This TCR beta chain is drawn from a study of response to subunit inactivated influenza vaccine. Study-wide results and limits: It was the authors' suggestion that each seasonal influenza vaccination recruits few new T cells.

TCRdb re-derived calls from the RT-PCR reads in MiXCR, one entry per CDR3 protein. The table has more than 700,000 distinct CDR3 sequences, around 20% seen once; the top ten hold 10%. V was pared by 5 bases and J by 3 bases, with 10 bases of the junction left unmatched. The CDR3 is made up of 16 amino acids. Notes on this clonotype: Its antigen is unknown.

The chain recombines TRBV12-3 or TRBV12-4 with TRBJ2-7; 10 nucleotides agree with TRBD1. This material consisted of PBMCs from blood, taken 5 days after vaccination. The origin of this receptor is a man aged 45-65 years who received an inactivated influenza vaccine. CDR3 protein: CASSPRAGTGDYEQYF. The DNA for the CDR3 is TGTGCCAGCAGTCCCCGCGCCGGGACAGGGGACTACGAGCAGTACTTC.